Here is one T cell receptor beta chain with its context. Original processing notes: Nucleated cell counts were estimated from reference gene primer amplification. TCRdb keeps only in-frame clones here, not all; method: immunoSEQ multiplex PCR. Clone size and V and J calls were adopted from that table, with D and trimming inferred from the DNA. There are 80,000 or so clones in the sample; roughly 86% occur only once, and around 1.9% lies in the top ten. Trimming removed 6 bases from V and 6 bases from J, with 18 bases in between. Germline lookup yields CDR1 SGHTA and CDR2 FQGNSA. The CDR3 has 14 amino acids. The sample comes from a study of blood T cell repertoires in COVID-19. In the study overall: Acute-phase and convalescent COVID-19 samples originated in the United States, Italy and Spain. Sources were T cells, B-cell-depleted T cells, or PBMCs; the material itself was cDNA or gDNA.

The V gene is TRBV7-2, the J gene TRBJ2-7, with D possibly TRBD1 on 6 matching bases. Sequencing input: peripheral blood. The TCR comes from a woman aged 55-75 years with acute or convalescent COVID-19. CDR3 in amino acids: CASSQLGALFEQYF. CDR3 coding DNA: TGTGCCAGCAGTCAATTGGGGGCGCTTTTCGAGCAGTACTTC.